This T cell receptor (beta chain) was sequenced in a study of T cells after yellow fever vaccination. Study-level information: Fractions containing few cells were prepared with SMART-Seq v4 Ultra Low Input.

The CDR3 covers 13 residues. The V end lost 5 bases, the J end lost 5 bases, and 12 bases lay between the germline ends. From germline, CDR1 is MNHNY and CDR2 SVGAGI (reference sequence). MiXCR, applied by TCRdb to the 5' RACE reads, yields one record per CDR3 protein. The repertoire holds 300,000 to 400,000 distinct CDR3 sequences, around a tenth seen once, with 3.3% in the top ten. Study-wide points: When the response was secondary, it was weaker but reached its peak faster, day 5 versus 15. CD4 and CD8 compartments shared a small share of clonotypes. Abundant bulk-derived clonotypes could contaminate FACS-sorted repertoires.

A remark on this clonotype: No antigen is known for it.

The specimen was CD4+ T cells sorted from PBMCs, collected 45 days after the yellow fever booster vaccination. This clonotype originated in a man aged 18 to 30 who received the YFV17D yellow fever vaccine. The rearrangement links TRBV6-6 to TRBJ2-5; possibly TRBD1 for D (5 bases). The CDR3 sequence is CASSGARPETQYF. The DNA for the CDR3 is TGTGCCAGCAGTGGGGCCCGACCGGAGACCCAGTACTTC.